The clone carrying this T cell receptor beta chain was detected only a few times. Source study methods: Quantification of nucleated cells was approximated via reference gene primer amplification. Here immunoSEQ multiplex PCR was the method, and the copy in TCRdb shows in-frame clones only, minus some. V, J and clone size were drawn from that table, and D and trimming were deduced from the DNA. The sample lists 200,000 to 300,000 clones, 75% to 90% occurring once. With 0 bases removed from V and 7 bases from J, the gap between germline ends came to 12 bases. There are 14 residues in the CDR3. Looked up from germline, CDR1 is LNHDA and CDR2 is SQIVND (reference sequence). The sample comes from a study of blood T cell repertoires in COVID-19. Turning to the study itself: Samples of COVID-19 (acute and convalescent) were obtained from the United States, Italy and Spain. T cells, B-cell-depleted T cells, or PBMCs provided the cDNA or gDNA that served as material.

The chain uses TRBV19 and TRBJ1-1; D gene uncertain. Material for sequencing was peripheral blood. The TCR sequence derives from a young man with active or convalescent COVID-19. The chain's CDR3 is CASSIDLSRNEAFF. The CDR3 DNA reads as TGTGCCAGTAGTATAGATCTGTCCAGGAATGAAGCTTTCTTT.